One and the same sample provided the 26 T cell receptor beta chains below, sequenced in a study of T cell responses to AZD1222 COVID-19 vaccine. The table came from immunoSEQ multiplex PCR; TCRdb's copy has only in-frame clones and leaves some out. This table holds around 60,000 clones, 90% to 95% found once. Specimen: peripheral blood, collected 28 days after the second dose of the MenACWY control vaccine. These receptors came from an adult who received the MenACWY meningococcal vaccine as a control.

This clone was counted only a few times. The genes are TRBV4-3 and TRBJ1-5; no definite D call. Germline loops: CDR1 LGHNA, CDR2 YSLEER. V lost 4 bases to trimming and J lost 1 base, with 11 bases between them. The CDR3 is made up of 15 amino acids. The CDR3 DNA follows: TGCGCCAGCAGCCCTGGACCGACGAGCAATCAGCCCCAGCATTTT. Amino acids: CASSPGPTSNQPQHF.

This clone appeared once. This chain joins TRBV5-1 and TRBJ2-5, with TRBD2 as a possible D gene (6 bases). Germline assignment: CDR1 SGHRS and CDR2 YFSETQ. Trimming left V 0 bases short and J 1 base short, with 16 bases between. The CDR3 has 17 amino acids. CDR3 loop: CASSLGGVGGPQETQYF. DNA of the CDR3: TGCGCCAGCAGCTTGGGAGGCGTGGGAGGCCCCCAAGAGACCCAGTACTTC.

The chain has TRBV7-7 and TRBJ2-5, with 10 positions matching TRBD2. The CDR3 is made up of 15 amino acids. Trimming took 1 base from V and 3 from J; bases not matched to a gene: 2. Per germline, CDR1 SSHAT and CDR2 FNYEAQ (reference sequence). The CDR3 bases are TGTGCCAGCAGCTTAGGTCTAGCGGGAGAAGAGACCCAGTACTTC. This gives the protein CASSLGLAGEETQYF.

The rearrangement uses TRBV6-4 and TRBJ1-1; D may be TRBD1 (6 bases). Germline lookup yields CDR1 MRHNA and CDR2 SNTAGT. Trimming took 3 bases from V and 4 from J, leaving 9 bases between them. The CDR3 covers 13 residues. The CDR3 is CASSEQGGTEAFF. The CDR3 nucleotides read TGTGCCAGCAGTGAACAGGGTGGCACTGAAGCTTTCTTT.

The V gene is TRBV12-3 or TRBV12-4, the J gene TRBJ2-3; tentative D call: TRBD1 (6 bases). There are 12 residues in the CDR3. The V and J ends lost 4 bases and 8 bases respectively, with 10 bases between them. CDR3 in DNA: TGTGCCAGCAGTTCCCAGGGGTTTACGCAGTATTTT. This codes for CASSSQGFTQYF.

The chain joins TRBV7-9 to TRBJ1-6; 10 bases are shared with TRBD1. This CDR3 contains 14 residues. The V segment lost 4 bases and the J segment 7 bases; nucleotides outside the gene matches: 1. Germline V CDR1 and CDR2: SEHNR, FQNEAQ (reference sequence). The CDR3 reads CASSSTGGNSPLHF. DNA for the CDR3: TGTGCCAGCAGCTCGACAGGGGGCAATTCACCCCTCCACTTT.

This chain connects TRBV24-1 to TRBJ2-2, with TRBD1 identical over 8 bases. After removal of 9 bases from V and 6 bases from J, the junction contained 8 bases not matched to a gene. The CDR3 contains 14 residues. Germline-derived CDR1 and CDR2 are KGHDR and SFDVKD. This CDR3 reads CATLRGPSSGELFF. In nucleotides, the CDR3 is TGTGCCACCCTCAGGGGGCCCTCATCCGGGGAGCTGTTTTTT.

The V and J genes are TRBV28 and TRBJ1-5; unclear D gene. V lost 1 base to trimming and J lost 5 bases, with 9 bases between them. CDR3 size: 14 residues. CDR1 MDHEN and CDR2 SYDVKM come from the germline V gene. The CDR3 sequence is CASSLSAAHQPQHF. CDR3 sequence (DNA): TGTGCCAGCAGTTTATCGGCGGCCCATCAGCCCCAGCATTTT.

The V gene is TRBV19, the J gene TRBJ1-1; weak D call: TRBD1 (5 bases). The CDR3 runs to 14 residues. V gave up 5 bases and J gave up 1 base, with 11 bases separating them. CDR1 and CDR2 (germline): LNHDA, SQIVND (reference sequence). This CDR3 reads CASSGGRRNTEAFF. CDR3 in DNA: TGTGCCAGTAGTGGGGGGAGGAGGAACACTGAAGCTTTCTTT.

The chain uses TRBV24-1 and TRBJ2-5, with D possibly TRBD1 on 5 matching bases. Germline V lookup: CDR1 KGHDR, CDR2 SFDVKD. The germline V and J ends were trimmed by 2 bases and 5 bases, with 14 bases remaining between them. The CDR3 is 15 residues long. The CDR3 loop reads CATSDSTDYRETQYF. CDR3 nucleotides: TGTGCCACCAGTGATTCGACAGATTACCGGGAGACCCAGTACTTC.

V gene TRBV4-1 combines with J gene TRBJ2-1; TRBD1 might be the D (5 bases). Per the germline V gene, CDR1 is MGHRA and CDR2 is YSYEKL. This CDR3 region has 17 residues. CDR3 loop: CPPTPQVPRDGYNEQFF. CDR3 DNA: TGCCCCCCCACCCCACAGGTTCCCAGAGATGGCTACAATGAGCAGTTCTTC.

This chain joins TRBV20-1 and TRBJ2-7, with D possibly being TRBD2 (5 bases). There are 14 residues in the CDR3. V was cut by 5 bases and J by 2 bases, with 16 bases left in between. The germline V gene encodes CDR1 DFQATT and CDR2 SNEGSKA (reference sequence). The CDR3 coding sequence is TGCAGTGCTGGTGATCGGGGTCCCCCCTACGAGCAGTACTTC. Protein sequence: CSAGDRGPPYEQYF.

This chain uses TRBV7-2 with TRBJ2-2, with D perhaps assigned TRBD1 or TRBD2 (5 bases each). Between the trimmed V and J ends, which lost 7 bases and 15 bases, there was a span of 18 bases. Germline V lookup: CDR1 SGHTA, CDR2 FQGNSA. This CDR3 is 12 amino acids long. CDR3 protein: CASTPQEGQVFF. DNA for the CDR3: TGTGCCAGCACCCCCCAAGAGGGGCAGGTGTTTTTT.

This chain uses TRBV27 with TRBJ2-7; D assignment may be TRBD1 or TRBD2 (6 bases each). Germline V gene lookup returns CDR1 MNHEY and CDR2 SMNVEV (reference sequence). The CDR3 totals 14 residues. Trimming removed 9 bases from V and 0 bases from J, with 15 bases in between. The DNA for the CDR3 is TGTGCCAGTCGGGGGAGGACAGACTCCTACGAGCAGTACTTC. Its translation: CASRGRTDSYEQYF.

The V call is TRBV14, the J call TRBJ2-7, with unresolved D. There are 14 residues in the CDR3. Trimming removed 4 bases at V and 7 bases at J, with 17 bases between. Germline V gene lookup returns CDR1 SGHDN and CDR2 FVKESK. The CDR3: CASSLRSLKAEQYF. The CDR3 DNA sequence: TGTGCCAGCAGCCTCCGTTCGCTAAAGGCGGAGCAGTACTTC.

V and J are TRBV4-1 and TRBJ2-1; tentatively, D is TRBD2 (7 bases). There are 14 residues in the CDR3. Per the germline V gene, CDR1 is MGHRA and CDR2 is YSYEKL. Trimming stripped 11 bases from V and 6 bases from J, with 20 bases between. The CDR3 DNA follows: TGCGCCTCCTCTGGGGGCGGGGGCTCCAATGAGCAGTTCTTC. It encodes CASSGGGGSNEQFF.

V is TRBV24-1 and J is TRBJ1-2, with D hard to call. Germline V gene data show CDR1 as KGHDR and CDR2 as SFDVKD. The CDR3 covers 11 residues. With 2 bases removed from V and 11 bases from J, the gap between germline ends came to 8 bases. The CDR3 here is CATSDSHSYTF. Here the CDR3 DNA reads TGTGCCACCAGTGATTCCCATTCTTACACCTTC.

The chain recombines TRBV7-9 with TRBJ1-2, with D unclear. The CDR3 runs to 13 residues. CDR1 is SEHNR, CDR2 FQNEAQ, per germline (reference sequence). V was cut by 2 bases and J by 7 bases, with 11 bases left in between. The CDR3 loop is CASSLTPELGYTF. The DNA of the CDR3 is TGTGCCAGCAGCTTAACCCCTGAACTTGGCTACACCTTC.

V usage is TRBV27 and J usage is TRBJ1-1, with 7 nucleotides matching TRBD1. Germline V gene lookup returns CDR1 MNHEY and CDR2 SMNVEV (reference sequence). The CDR3 is made up of 14 amino acids. V was clipped by 0 bases and J by 8 bases; unmatched bases: 6. This CDR3 is CASSLSGGAGEAFF. The CDR3 DNA reads as TGTGCCAGCAGTTTATCAGGGGGCGCAGGAGAAGCTTTCTTT.

The chain has TRBV5-1 and TRBJ2-1, with 11 bases fitting TRBD2. This CDR3 comprises 16 residues. Germline trimming cut 0 bases from V and 5 bases from J; bases unmatched to any gene: 4. Germline assignment: CDR1 SGHRS and CDR2 YFSETQ. Here the CDR3 DNA reads TGCGCCAGCAGCTTGGGGGGACTAGCGGCTAACAATGAGCAGTTCTTC. It encodes CASSLGGLAANNEQFF.

This clone was seen a handful of times. The CDR3 DNA follows: TGTGCCTGGAAAACCGGGACAGGGGGCAGGTACGAGCAGTACTTC. This encodes CAWKTGTGGRYEQYF. The gene calls are TRBV30 and TRBJ2-7, with 12 bases aligning to TRBD1. The CDR3 covers 15 residues. The ends lost 4 bases at V and 4 bases at J; junction bases unmatched: 8. Germline CDR1 GTSNPN, CDR2 SVGIG (reference sequence).

The genes are TRBV6-2 or TRBV6-3 and TRBJ1-5; D remains ambiguous. Germline CDR1 reads MNHEY; CDR2 reads SVGEGT. Deletions cut 5 bases from V and 2 bases from J, with 13 bases between. This CDR3 is 15 amino acids long. CDR3 bases: TGTGCCAGCAGTCCGGCCCCGGGTGGCAATCAGCCCCAGCATTTT. This gives the protein CASSPAPGGNQPQHF.

The chain links TRBV4-2 to TRBJ1-1, with D perhaps TRBD1 (5 bases). Germline V gene sequence: CDR1 LGHNA, CDR2 YNFKEQ. The length of the CDR3 is 15 residues. Trimming removed 0 bases from V and 4 bases from J, with 12 bases in between. CDR3 DNA: TGTGCCAGCAGCCAAGATCGGGGGACGGGCACTGAAGCTTTCTTT. It codes for CASSQDRGTGTEAFF.

V gene TRBV27 combines with J gene TRBJ1-4; the D is unclear. Germline V gene sequence: CDR1 MNHEY, CDR2 SMNVEV (reference sequence). V was pared by 6 bases and J by 10 bases, with 9 bases between. The CDR3 extends over 11 amino acids. In DNA, the CDR3 is TGTGCCAGCAGACACGGAATAAAACTGTTTTTT. Its translation: CASRHGIKLFF. Supplemented by reference TRBV27 and TRBJ1-4, the full variable domain reads EAQVTQNPRYLITVTGKKLTVTCSQNMNHEYMSWYRQDPGLGLRQIYYSMNVEVTDKGDVPEGYKVSRKEKRNFPLILESPSPNQTSLYFCASRHGIKLFFGSGTQLSVL.

J is TRBJ2-7 and V is TRBV2; D gene ambiguous. Germline-derived CDR1 and CDR2 are SNHLY and FYNNEI. Trimming cost V 2 bases and J 2 bases, with 7 bases left between them. The CDR3 has 13 amino acids. For the CDR3, the DNA is TGTGCCAGCAGTGAACCCCCAACCTACGAGCAGTACTTC. Translation: CASSEPPTYEQYF.

This sequence joins TRBV14 and TRBJ2-7; possibly TRBD2 for D (6 bases). With 1 base removed from V and 8 bases from J, the gap between germline ends came to 12 bases. The germline CDR1 and CDR2 sequences are SGHDN and FVKESK. CDR3 size: 13 residues. The CDR3 spells CASSQVSGGKQYF. In DNA, the CDR3 is TGTGCCAGCAGCCAAGTCAGTGGCGGGAAGCAGTACTTC.